This T cell receptor (beta chain) stems from a study of blood T cell repertoires in COVID-19. The table came from immunoSEQ multiplex PCR; TCRdb's copy has only in-frame clones and leaves some out. The data contain some 80,000 clones, roughly four fifths of them singletons. From germline, CDR1 is GTSNPN and CDR2 SVGIG (reference sequence). Trimming took off 1 base at V and 4 bases at J, with 7 bases between the two ends. The length of the CDR3 is 13 residues. The specimen sequenced was peripheral blood. The receptor's source is a woman aged 70-85 years with acute or convalescent COVID-19. This sequence joins TRBV30 and TRBJ1-4; D gene unclear. CDR3 sequence reads: CAWSGGINEKLFF. The CDR3 DNA follows: TGTGCCTGGAGTGGAGGGATTAATGAAAAACTGTTTTTT. The variable domain in full, with the rest retrieved from reference TRBV30 and TRBJ1-4, is SQTIHQWPATLVQPVGSPLSLECTVEGTSNPNLYWYRQAAGRGLQLLFYSVGIGQISSEVPQNLSASRPQDRQFILSSKKLLLSDSGFYLCAWSGGINEKLFFGSGTQLSVL.